This T cell receptor (beta chain) was captured in a study of identical twins. The CDR3 is 14 residues long. V was shortened by 6 bases and J by 1 base, with 12 bases between the two germline ends. Germline assignment: CDR1 MDHEN and CDR2 SYDVKM. Study-level points and caveats: Beta out-of-frame sequences showed weaker excess sharing between twins. Conclusions leaned on cross-sectional statistical analysis and did not track the same donors over time.

The cDNA had a unique molecular identifier and a template-switch universal primer site. One entry per CDR3 protein, called by TCRdb with MiXCR from the 5' RACE reads. The table records approximately 680,000 distinct CDR3 sequences, roughly 6.6% of them present only once. About this clonotype itself: No antigen is known for it.

These same data were also listed under a study on yellow fever vaccine responses in identical twins.

V usage is TRBV28 and J usage is TRBJ1-1; possible D gene TRBD1, 5 bases. The sample consisted of PBMCs. This TCR came from a woman between 18 and 29 years old in good health. CDR3 bases: TGTGCCAGCAGGCCGCGGGGGGAGAACACTGAAGCTTTCTTT. Translating gives CASRPRGENTEAFF. Complete variable domain (other parts from reference TRBV28 and TRBJ1-1): DVKVTQSSRYLVKRTGEKVFLECVQDMDHENMFWYRQDPGLGLRLIYFSYDVKMKEKGDIPEGYSVSREKKERFSLILESASTNQTSMYLCASRPRGENTEAFFGQGTRLTVV.